One sample yielded the 27 T cell receptor beta chains listed below, sequenced in a study of T cells after yellow fever vaccination. One entry per CDR3 protein results from TCRdb running MiXCR on the 5' RACE reads. This table holds roughly 99,000 distinct CDR3 sequences, roughly 5.8% found once. The source was CD8+ T cells sorted from PBMCs, collected 10 days after the yellow fever booster vaccination. These receptors were collected from a young man who received the YFV17D yellow fever vaccine.

This clonotype has just a few counts. The CDR3 DNA follows: TGTGCCATCAGTGAGGGGCTGACACGGACTTCTGAGAAGCCCCAGCATTTT. Amino acids: CAISEGLTRTSEKPQHF. The V gene is TRBV10-3, the J gene TRBJ1-5, with no clear D. V lost 2 bases and J lost 8, with 22 bases in between. Germline values: CDR1 ENHRY, CDR2 SYGVKD. The CDR3 is made up of 17 amino acids.

This clonotype was recorded at least ten times. The gene calls are TRBV7-9 and TRBJ2-5; D ambiguous. The CDR3 sequence is 18 residues long. Per the germline V gene, CDR1 is SEHNR and CDR2 is FQNEAQ (reference sequence). V was clipped by 2 bases and J by 1 base, with 20 bases between them. CDR3 region: CASSLSYVTDRLQETQYF. The CDR3 DNA is TGTGCCAGCAGCTTATCCTACGTCACTGACCGCCTCCAAGAGACCCAGTACTTC.

This clonotype was observed a few times. V usage is TRBV14 and J usage is TRBJ2-7; either TRBD1 or TRBD2 may fit D (5 bases each). The CDR3 covers 14 residues. V gave up 1 base and J gave up 6 bases, with 13 bases separating them. Germline CDR1 SGHDN, CDR2 FVKESK. The CDR3 sequence: CASSQGLGVGEQYF. The CDR3 DNA follows: TGTGCCAGCAGCCAAGGTCTGGGGGTAGGCGAGCAGTACTTC.

This clonotype has a handful of counts. This sequence joins TRBV20-1 and TRBJ2-3; 10 nucleotides line up with TRBD2. Germline CDR1 DFQATT, CDR2 SNEGSKA (reference sequence). J was trimmed by 3 bases and V by 6 bases; bases with no gene match: 18. CDR3 size: 18 residues. CDR3 sequence reads: CSAPPLAGALLRTDTQYF. Here the CDR3 DNA reads TGCAGTGCCCCTCCCCTAGCGGGGGCATTACTGCGAACAGATACGCAGTATTTT.

The V and J genes are TRBV2 and TRBJ2-1; D unresolved. The CDR3 sequence is 11 residues long. Germline CDR1 is SNHLY and CDR2 is FYNNEI. V was cut by 1 base and J by 14 bases, with 9 bases left in between. The CDR3 is CASSEGTEEFF. As DNA, the CDR3 is TGTGCCAGCAGTGAAGGGACCGAGGAGTTCTTC.

The chain carries TRBV24-1 and TRBJ1-2; 10 bases are shared with TRBD1. Per germline, CDR1 KGHDR and CDR2 SFDVKD. CDR3 length: 16 amino acids. J lost 8 bases, V lost 3 bases, and 11 bases had no gene match. The CDR3 here is CATSDPSRDRGEGYTF. CDR3 coding DNA: TGTGCCACCAGTGATCCGTCCCGGGACAGGGGTGAGGGCTACACCTTC.

The V call is TRBV7-9, the J call TRBJ2-7, with TRBD2 matching 10 bases. The germline V gene has CDR1 SEHNR and CDR2 FQNEAQ (reference sequence). The length of the CDR3 is 15 residues. V lost 4 bases to trimming and J lost 2 bases; unmatched junction nucleotides: 5. The CDR3 spells CASSSTSGDAYEQYF. CDR3 sequence (DNA): TGTGCCAGCAGCTCAACTAGCGGGGATGCCTACGAGCAGTACTTC.

This clonotype was seen repeatedly, ten times or more. The chain employs TRBV5-6 and TRBJ2-5; D remains ambiguous. Trimming shortened V by 0 bases and J by 4 bases, and 4 bases separated the two germline ends. This CDR3 has 12 residues. Germline V lookup: CDR1 SGHDT, CDR2 YYEEEE. The CDR3 nucleotides are TGTGCCAGCAGCTTGGGGCTAGAGACCCAGTACTTC. Protein: CASSLGLETQYF. The complete variable domain, with remaining parts taken from reference TRBV5-6 and TRBJ2-5, reads DAGVTQSPTHLIKTRGQQVTLRCSPKSGHDTVSWYQQALGQGPQFIFQYYEEEERQRGNFPDRFSGHQFPNYSSELNVNALLLGDSALYLCASSLGLETQYFGPGTRLLVL.

This clonotype has a handful of counts. The CDR3 bases are TGCGCCAGCAGCTTTAGGGGGTTGAGGGACACTGAAGCTTTCTTT. This encodes CASSFRGLRDTEAFF. V and J are TRBV5-1 and TRBJ1-1; D might be TRBD1 (6 bases). V was cut by 2 bases and J by 3 bases, with 14 bases left in between. Germline V CDR1 and CDR2: SGHRS, YFSETQ. The CDR3 totals 15 residues.

This rearrangement joins TRBV12-3 or TRBV12-4 to TRBJ2-5; D may match TRBD1 or TRBD2 (7 bases each). The CDR3 runs 16 residues. Trimming pared 1 base from V and 5 bases from J, leaving 17 bases between. The CDR3 loop is CASSLVQTGREETQYF. Written as DNA, the CDR3 is TGTGCCAGCAGTTTAGTACAGACAGGGAGGGAGGAGACCCAGTACTTC.

In this sample, this clonotype turned up a few times. V and J are TRBV30 and TRBJ2-1, with no clear D. V gave up 2 bases and J gave up 4 bases, with 15 bases separating them. The germline gives CDR1 GTSNPN, CDR2 SVGIG (reference sequence). The CDR3 is 15 residues long. The CDR3 DNA is TGTGCCTGGAGTATGGTAAACCGTCTGTACAATGAGCAGTTCTTC. It is translated as CAWSMVNRLYNEQFF.

This clonotype was detected a few times. V is TRBV12-3 or TRBV12-4 and J is TRBJ1-2; D might be TRBD1 (6 bases). Between the trimmed V and J ends, which lost 5 bases and 4 bases, there was a span of 17 bases. The CDR3 is made up of 15 amino acids. Written as DNA, the CDR3 is TGTGCCAGCAGTGTCATAGGGGGAAGAGGCTATGGCTACACCTTC. This translates into CASSVIGGRGYGYTF.

V usage is TRBV27 and J usage is TRBJ2-3, with a tentative D call TRBD2 (7 bases). Germline V gene sequence: CDR1 MNHEY, CDR2 SMNVEV (reference sequence). The germline V and J ends were trimmed by 10 bases and 0 bases, with 20 bases remaining between them. CDR3 size: 16 residues. This CDR3 is CATKGEGGTSTDTQYF. DNA for the CDR3: TGTGCCACCAAAGGGGAGGGGGGAACTAGCACAGATACGCAGTATTTT.

This clonotype was detected a few times. The CDR3 region is CASSLNPSGATDTQYF. The DNA for the CDR3 is TGTGCCAGCAGCTTAAATCCGTCGGGAGCCACAGATACGCAGTATTTT. This chain links TRBV11-2 with TRBJ2-3; weak D call: TRBD2 (6 bases). The CDR3 loop spans 16 amino acids. Trimming took off 2 bases at V and 2 bases at J, with 14 bases between the two ends. Looked up from germline, CDR1 is SGHAT and CDR2 is FQNNGV.

This sequence joins TRBV6-4 and TRBJ1-2; D is unresolved. The CDR3 loop spans 14 amino acids. Germline lookup yields CDR1 MRHNA and CDR2 SNTAGT. Trimming removed 8 bases at V and 4 bases at J, with 17 bases between. The CDR3 protein is CASARTGIGYGYTF. CDR3 DNA sequence: TGTGCCAGCGCCCGAACGGGGATCGGCTATGGCTACACCTTC.

This clonotype has ten or more counts. The rearrangement joins TRBV7-8 to TRBJ2-2, with D tentatively TRBD1 or TRBD2 (5 bases each). V gave up 1 base and J gave up 3 bases, with 9 bases separating them. The length of the CDR3 is 15 residues. CDR1 and CDR2 (germline): SGHVS, FQNEAQ. In DNA, the CDR3 is TGTGCCAGCAGCTTAGTGCAGGGAGACACCGGGGAGCTGTTTTTT. Translating it yields CASSLVQGDTGELFF.

The chain links TRBV29-1 to TRBJ2-1, with TRBD2 identical over 8 bases. Germline V CDR1 and CDR2: SQVTM, ANQGSEA. J gave up 10 bases and V 4 bases, and 12 bases lay outside the gene matches. CDR3 length: 14 amino acids. The CDR3 spells CSVGFTGGEGEQFF. The DNA of the CDR3 is TGCAGCGTTGGCTTCACGGGGGGGGAGGGCGAGCAGTTCTTC.

This clonotype was recorded at least ten times. CDR3 protein: CASSPTSGGADTQYF. CDR3 DNA: TGCGCCAGCAGCCCGACTAGCGGGGGGGCAGATACGCAGTATTTT. The chain carries TRBV4-3 and TRBJ2-3, with 14 positions matching TRBD2. The CDR3 is made up of 15 amino acids. Trimming removed 4 bases from V and 4 bases from J; junction bases left unmatched: 1. Per germline, CDR1 LGHNA and CDR2 YSLEER.

This clonotype was seen at least ten times. CDR3 in amino acids: CASSQDENRVGETQYF. CDR3 in DNA: TGCGCCAGCAGCCAAGATGAGAACAGGGTCGGAGAGACCCAGTACTTC. V usage is TRBV4-3 and J usage is TRBJ2-5; possible D gene TRBD1, 6 bases. CDR3 length: 16 residues. CDR1 and CDR2 (germline): LGHNA, YSLEER. V lost 0 bases and J lost 4, with 15 bases in between.

J is TRBJ2-5 and V is TRBV7-9; D possibly matches TRBD1 or TRBD2 (5 bases each). V dropped 1 base and J dropped 4 bases, with 10 bases sitting between them. From germline, CDR1 is SEHNR and CDR2 FQNEAQ (reference sequence). CDR3 size: 14 residues. CDR3 bases: TGTGCCAGCAGCTTAGAAGGGGACGGAGAGACCCAGTACTTC. Translation: CASSLEGDGETQYF.

The chain carries TRBV20-1 and TRBJ2-5, with TRBD2 identical over 15 bases. Germline-derived CDR1 and CDR2 are DFQATT and SNEGSKA (reference sequence). The CDR3 contains 20 residues. The ends lost 1 base at V and 0 bases at J; junction bases unmatched: 12. In nucleotides, the CDR3 is TGCAGTGCTAGAGGCCTCGTGGGACTAGCGGGGGGATGGTACCAAGAGACCCAGTACTTC. This codes for CSARGLVGLAGGWYQETQYF.

The J gene is TRBJ2-2, the V gene TRBV28, with D possibly called TRBD1 or TRBD2 (5 bases each). The CDR3 has 14 amino acids. Trimming took 6 bases from V and 9 from J, leaving 17 bases between them. CDR1 is MDHEN, CDR2 SYDVKM, per germline. The CDR3 DNA follows: TGTGCCAGCAGCCGGGACGCTCGGGGAAGGGAGCTGTTTTTT. Its translation is CASSRDARGRELFF. Using reference TRBV28 and TRBJ2-2 for the parts outside the CDR3, the full variable domain is DVKVTQSSRYLVKRTGEKVFLECVQDMDHENMFWYRQDPGLGLRLIYFSYDVKMKEKGDIPEGYSVSREKKERFSLILESASTNQTSMYLCASSRDARGRELFFGEGSRLTVL.

The chain has TRBV5-1 and TRBJ2-3; maybe TRBD2 (5 bases). The V and J ends lost 4 bases and 4 bases respectively, with 19 bases between them. CDR3 size: 16 residues. Germline V CDR1 and CDR2: SGHRS, YFSETQ. The CDR3 protein is CASSNPGPKEADTQYF. DNA of the CDR3: TGCGCCAGCAGCAACCCGGGCCCTAAGGAGGCAGATACGCAGTATTTT.

The J gene is TRBJ2-6, the V gene TRBV24-1; 8 bases are shared with TRBD1. Germline loops: CDR1 KGHDR, CDR2 SFDVKD. CDR3 size: 15 residues. The CDR3 nucleotides are TGTGCTGAACAGGGGGGAAACTCTGGGGCCAACGTCCTGACTTTC. This translates into CAEQGGNSGANVLTF.

The genes are TRBV11-2 and TRBJ2-1; D is perhaps TRBD2 (6 bases). The V gene's germline CDR1 is SGHAT and CDR2 FQNNGV. The CDR3 spans 21 residues. The germline V and J ends were trimmed by 2 bases and 0 bases, with 26 bases remaining between them. The CDR3 bases are TGTGCCAGCAGCTTATCTCCGTATTTCGGGGGACCCTTAAGCTCCTACAATGAGCAGTTCTTC. Protein sequence: CASSLSPYFGGPLSSYNEQFF.

The chain joins TRBV25-1 to TRBJ2-2, with D uncertain. In germline, CDR1 is MGHDK, CDR2 SYGVNS. CDR3 size: 14 residues. V lost 4 bases to trimming and J lost 4 bases, with 10 bases between them. The CDR3 spells CASSVTASTGELFF. The CDR3 DNA sequence: TGTGCCAGCAGTGTAACGGCATCCACCGGGGAGCTGTTTTTT. Supplemented by reference TRBV25-1 and TRBJ2-2, the full variable domain reads EADIYQTPRYLVIGTGKKITLECSQTMGHDKMYWYQQDPGMELHLIHYSYGVNSTEKGDLSSESTVSRIRTEHFPLTLESARPSHTSQYLCASSVTASTGELFFGEGSRLTVL.

The chain is built from TRBV13 and TRBJ2-3, with a tentative D call TRBD2 (5 bases). Germline V lookup: CDR1 PRHDT, CDR2 FYEKMQ (reference sequence). This CDR3 has 16 residues. Deletions cut 4 bases from V and 4 bases from J, with 18 bases between. CDR3 residues: CASSSPTSSVADTQYF. The CDR3 DNA is TGTGCCAGCAGCTCCCCGACAAGTAGCGTCGCAGATACGCAGTATTTT.